The following is a T cell receptor (beta chain) sequence with its context. Its specificity is unknown. The data stem from a study of T cells in Graves' hyperthyroidism and ophthalmopathy. Points from the study as a whole: A 13 V-J model separated ophthalmopathy from stable hyperthyroidism.

Amplification of TCR beta CDR3 regions was performed using RNA transcripts as template. The HTBI primer set was used in a first-round RT-PCR of the TCR CDR3. TCRdb redid the calling of the multiplex PCR reads with MiXCR, one entry per CDR3 protein. The sample has fewer than 650,000 distinct CDR3 sequences, 46% seen once; the top ten hold about 40%. The receptor was isolated from an adult woman with Graves' disease, either hyperthyroidism or ophthalmopathy (not recorded which). The sample consisted of peripheral blood or thyroid tissue (not recorded which).

DNA for the CDR3: TGTGCCACCAGTGACCCTGGATCCTCTGGAAACACCATATATTTT. This codes for CATSDPGSSGNTIYF. The rearrangement joins TRBV24-1 to TRBJ1-3; no definite D call. Germline CDR1 and CDR2: KGHDR and SFDVKD. The CDR3 spans 15 residues. The V end lost 4 bases, the J end lost 0 bases, and 9 bases lay between the germline ends.